Shown below are 6 T cell receptor beta chains from a single sample sequenced in a study of T cells expressing NK-cell markers. TCRdb reworked the 5' RACE reads into one entry per CDR3 protein, no DNA. Listed are about 550,000 distinct CDR3 sequences; around 3.3% falls within the top ten. What was sequenced was blood T cells: a sorted CD56 or NKG2C T cell subset, CD4+ or CD8+ T cells, or bulk PBMC T cells (not recorded which). Receptors originate from a man between 18 and 35 years old in good health.

The chain has TRBV14 and TRBJ2-5; TCRdb gives TRBD2 as the D gene, but with no DNA this cannot be confirmed. Germline V gene sequence: CDR1 SGHDN, CDR2 FVKESK. The length of the CDR3 is 15 residues. CDR3 loop: CASSREESRQETQYF.

CDR3 region: CASRTTSGVDNEQFF. The chain employs TRBV19 and TRBJ2-1; absent DNA, TCRdb's TRBD2 call cannot be checked. CDR3 length: 15 residues. CDR1 is LNHDA, CDR2 SQIVND, per germline (reference sequence).

This CDR3 reads CASSPRDQEYNEQFF. The chain combines TRBV4-1 with TRBJ2-1; lacking DNA, the TRBD1 call made by TCRdb goes unchecked. Germline V CDR1 and CDR2: MGHRA, YSYEKL. This CDR3 has 15 amino acids.

The chain employs TRBV7-6 and TRBJ2-3; the TCRdb D gene call, TRBD2, has no DNA to confirm it. CDR1 is SGHVS and CDR2 is FNYEAQ in the germline V gene. This CDR3 has 16 residues. This CDR3 is CASSRLAEASTDTQYF.

The chain is built from TRBV14 and TRBJ2-5. Germline CDR1 reads SGHDN; CDR2 reads FVKESK. The CDR3 extends over 14 amino acids. CDR3 amino acids: CASSQVANQETQYF.

The chain joins TRBV7-8 to TRBJ1-5. The CDR3 extends over 15 amino acids. The germline V gene has CDR1 SGHVS and CDR2 FQNEAQ. The CDR3 here is CASSYRPGGSQPQHF.